The 21 T cell receptor beta chains given below trace back to one sample, sequenced in a study of blood T cell repertoires in COVID-19 (dated by TCRdb to 2019 to 2021). Library preparation was by the immunoSEQ multiplex PCR assay. Drawn from immuneACCESS, this table holds only the in-frame rearrangements with V and J called that TCRdb kept. Clones are partly lost; checked studies trace under half to an unresolved V gene and leave the rest unexplained. Across this sample there are about 230,000 clones, with 70% to 90% seen only once. 11% of the sample is in the top ten clones. Sequenced sample: PBMCs or T cells enriched from blood (not recorded which). These receptors all stem from a man aged 30 to 45 who had recovered from COVID-19.

The V call is TRBV27, the J call TRBJ2-1; perhaps TRBD2 as D (5 bases). This CDR3 region has 17 residues. The germline V gene encodes CDR1 MNHEY and CDR2 SMNVEV (reference sequence). The V and J ends lost 5 bases and 0 bases respectively, with 17 bases between them. The CDR3 is CASSPYGLKSSYNEQFF. In nucleotides, the CDR3 is TGTGCCAGCAGTCCCTACGGACTGAAGAGCTCCTACAATGAGCAGTTCTTC.

CDR3 sequence (DNA): TGTGCCAGCAGCTTAGCCGGGGGGCGGTTCGGGGAGCTGTTTTTT. Residues: CASSLAGGRFGELFF. The chain recombines TRBV7-2 with TRBJ2-2; D is perhaps TRBD2 (7 bases). CDR1 is SGHTA, CDR2 FQGNSA, per germline. The CDR3 extends over 15 amino acids. The ends were cut back, 0 bases at V and 7 bases at J, with 12 bases in the middle. The full variable domain, with the rest looked up from reference TRBV7-2 and TRBJ2-2, is GAGVSQSPSNKVTEKGKDVELRCDPISGHTALYWYRQSLGQGLEFLIYFQGNSAPDKSGLPSDRFSAERTGGSVSTLTIQRTQQEDSAVYLCASSLAGGRFGELFFGEGSRLTVL.

This chain joins TRBV4-3 and TRBJ2-3, with 10 positions matching TRBD2. The trim removed 4 bases at V and 0 bases at J, leaving 4 bases unmatched. The CDR3 runs to 16 residues. The germline CDR1 and CDR2 sequences are LGHNA and YSLEER. CDR3 in amino acids: CASSLLAGASTDTQYF. The CDR3 nucleotides read TGCGCCAGCAGCCTGCTAGCGGGGGCTAGCACAGATACGCAGTATTTT.

The chain carries TRBV6-5 and TRBJ2-7; tentative D call: TRBD1 (5 bases). Germline CDR1 is MNHEY and CDR2 is SVGAGI. The CDR3 contains 13 residues. Trimming pared 4 bases from V and 3 bases from J, leaving 10 bases between. CDR3 in amino acids: CASSSRVNYEQYF. CDR3 nucleotides: TGTGCCAGCAGTTCCAGGGTTAACTACGAGCAGTACTTC.

The gene calls are TRBV10-3 and TRBJ1-2; D may be TRBD1 (5 bases). Trimming removed 4 bases at V and 6 bases at J, with 12 bases between. There are 13 residues in the CDR3. Germline V gene sequence: CDR1 ENHRY, CDR2 SYGVKD. DNA of the CDR3: TGTGCCATCAGTGCTGGGCAGGGTGATGGCTACACCTTC. This translates into CAISAGQGDGYTF.

The J gene is TRBJ1-1, the V gene TRBV28; D might be TRBD1 (6 bases). This CDR3 contains 15 residues. Trimming left V 8 bases short and J 1 base short, with 17 bases between. Germline assignment: CDR1 MDHEN and CDR2 SYDVKM. This CDR3 reads CASGFAGAGNTEAFF. CDR3 nucleotide sequence: TGTGCCAGCGGATTCGCAGGGGCAGGGAACACTGAAGCTTTCTTT.

V is TRBV7-9 and J is TRBJ2-2; 9 bases match TRBD1. This CDR3 is built from 15 residues. Germline V lookup: CDR1 SEHNR, CDR2 FQNEAQ (reference sequence). V lost 3 bases to trimming and J lost 6 bases; unmatched junction nucleotides: 5. CDR3 loop: CASSLGDRAAGELFF. CDR3 bases: TGTGCCAGCAGCTTGGGGGACAGGGCCGCCGGGGAGCTGTTTTTT.

V is TRBV6-5 and J is TRBJ1-4; D not certain. Trimming cost V 0 bases and J 8 bases, with 10 bases left between them. In germline, CDR1 is MNHEY, CDR2 SVGAGI. This CDR3 spans 14 amino acids. The CDR3 reads CASSYSGAGEKLFF. In DNA form, the CDR3 reads TGTGCCAGCAGTTACTCCGGAGCCGGCGAAAAACTGTTTTTT.

The V and J genes are TRBV5-1 and TRBJ2-7; TRBD1 matches 7 bases. The CDR3 runs 12 residues. Germline values: CDR1 SGHRS, CDR2 YFSETQ. V trimming: 2 bases; J trimming: 7 bases; junction bases outside the gene matches: 3. CDR3 bases: TGCGCCAGCAGCTTCGGACAGGAGGAGCAGTACTTC. Translated, it gives CASSFGQEEQYF. Filled out from reference TRBV5-1 and TRBJ2-7, the complete variable domain reads KAGVTQTPRYLIKTRGQQVTLSCSPISGHRSVSWYQQTPGQGLQFLFEYFSETQRNKGNFPGRFSGRQFSNSRSEMNVSTLELGDSALYLCASSFGQEEQYFGPGTRLTVT.

This clone was seen a few times. The chain is built from TRBV29-1 and TRBJ1-1; a weak D match, TRBD1 (6 bases). Trimming took off 8 bases at V and 5 bases at J, with 9 bases between the two ends. The CDR3 is 10 amino acids. Germline V CDR1 and CDR2: SQVTM, ANQGSEA. CDR3 residues: CSFQGTEAFF. The CDR3 nucleotides read TGCAGCTTTCAGGGGACTGAAGCTTTCTTT.

With respect to this clone: Germline and junction disagree at one end, which may indicate a read error. V is TRBV5-6 and J is TRBJ2-7, with D possibly matching TRBD1 (6 bases). Germline lookup yields CDR1 SGHDT and CDR2 YYEEEE. This CDR3 contains 12 residues. CDR3 protein: CASSLAGENSAF. For the CDR3, the DNA is TGTGCCAGCAGCTTGGCAGGGGAAAATAGTGCCTTC.

CDR3 sequence (DNA): TGTGCCAGCAGTTACCGGTTCGGTAGCGCCTCCTACGAGCAGTACTTC. It codes for CASSYRFGSASYEQYF. The V call is TRBV6-5, the J call TRBJ2-7; a possible D gene is TRBD2 (5 bases). V lost 2 bases to trimming and J lost 0 bases, with 14 bases between them. The CDR3 is 16 residues long. Germline V gene lookup returns CDR1 MNHEY and CDR2 SVGAGI.

There are a few counts of this clone. The chain uses TRBV6-2 or TRBV6-3 and TRBJ1-1, with D possibly matching TRBD1 (5 bases). V was pared by 5 bases and J by 3 bases, with 7 bases between. The germline V gene encodes CDR1 MNHEY and CDR2 SVGEGT. This CDR3 contains 12 residues. The CDR3 region has the DNA TGTGCCAGCAGTAGGGGTTACACTGAAGCTTTCTTT. The encoded protein is CASSRGYTEAFF.

This clone was seen once. The chain combines TRBV6-5 with TRBJ1-6; tentative D call: TRBD1 (5 bases). Germline CDR1 MNHEY, CDR2 SVGAGI. The CDR3 contains 14 residues. Deletions cut 7 bases from V and 16 bases from J, with 23 bases between. CDR3 bases: TGTGCCAGCACCGACCAGGGCGGGGCCCTTAAACTCCACTTT. Protein product: CASTDQGGALKLHF.

The genes are TRBV4-1 and TRBJ1-2; perhaps TRBD1 as D (6 bases). The germline gives CDR1 MGHRA, CDR2 YSYEKL. The CDR3 extends over 17 amino acids. Trimming left V 0 bases short and J 2 bases short, with 16 bases between. CDR3 protein: CASSQDRIGRGNYGYTF. The CDR3 DNA sequence: TGCGCCAGCAGCCAAGATAGAATCGGGAGGGGGAACTATGGCTACACCTTC.

This chain uses TRBV6-4 with TRBJ2-1, with TRBD1 as a possible D gene (6 bases). With 2 bases removed from V and 0 bases from J, the gap between germline ends came to 17 bases. Germline-derived CDR1 and CDR2 are MRHNA and SNTAGT. The CDR3 totals 18 residues. CDR3 sequence (DNA): TGTGCCAGCAGTGACGAGACCGGGACACCTAGCTCCTACAATGAGCAGTTCTTC. Translating it yields CASSDETGTPSSYNEQFF.

This clone was recorded only once. The V gene is TRBV10-3, the J gene TRBJ1-3, with D uncertain. This CDR3 has 14 amino acids. Trimming removed 10 bases at V and 0 bases at J, with 13 bases between. Germline V gene data show CDR1 as ENHRY and CDR2 as SYGVKD. The CDR3 sequence is CATITPSSGNTIYF. In DNA, the CDR3 is TGTGCCACCATTACACCTAGCTCTGGAAACACCATATATTTT.

The chain carries TRBV28 and TRBJ2-6; 7 bases map to TRBD1. The CDR3 is 22 residues long. Germline V gene data show CDR1 as MDHEN and CDR2 as SYDVKM. With V trimmed by 3 bases and J by 1 base, 21 bases remained unmatched. CDR3 nucleotide sequence: TGTGCCAGCAGTTTCTCCTCGGCGTTCGGCCAGGGGGAAAAATCTGGGGCCAACGTCCTGACTTTC. It translates to CASSFSSAFGQGEKSGANVLTF.

V is TRBV7-3 and J is TRBJ2-2; 7 positions agree with TRBD2. From germline, CDR1 is SGHTA and CDR2 FQGTGA. The J segment lost 4 bases and the V segment lost 1 base, leaving 3 bases of the junction unmatched. The CDR3 has 15 amino acids. The CDR3 loop reads CASSLSGGITGELFF. CDR3 nucleotide sequence: TGTGCCAGCAGCTTAAGCGGGGGAATCACCGGGGAGCTGTTTTTT.

The V and J genes are TRBV2 and TRBJ2-7, with unresolved D. Germline V lookup: CDR1 SNHLY, CDR2 FYNNEI. The CDR3 has 12 residues. V lost 4 bases, J lost 3 bases, and 7 bases lay in between. CDR3 sequence reads: CASSVAIYEQYF. CDR3 bases: TGTGCCAGCAGTGTTGCTATCTACGAGCAGTACTTC.

The rearrangement uses TRBV4-1 and TRBJ2-1, with no clear D. The V gene's germline CDR1 is MGHRA and CDR2 YSYEKL. Trimming removed 0 bases at V and 2 bases at J, with 8 bases between. The CDR3 is made up of 15 amino acids. DNA for the CDR3: TGCGCCAGCAGCCAAGATGTTCAGACCTACAATGAGCAGTTCTTC. It is translated as CASSQDVQTYNEQFF.